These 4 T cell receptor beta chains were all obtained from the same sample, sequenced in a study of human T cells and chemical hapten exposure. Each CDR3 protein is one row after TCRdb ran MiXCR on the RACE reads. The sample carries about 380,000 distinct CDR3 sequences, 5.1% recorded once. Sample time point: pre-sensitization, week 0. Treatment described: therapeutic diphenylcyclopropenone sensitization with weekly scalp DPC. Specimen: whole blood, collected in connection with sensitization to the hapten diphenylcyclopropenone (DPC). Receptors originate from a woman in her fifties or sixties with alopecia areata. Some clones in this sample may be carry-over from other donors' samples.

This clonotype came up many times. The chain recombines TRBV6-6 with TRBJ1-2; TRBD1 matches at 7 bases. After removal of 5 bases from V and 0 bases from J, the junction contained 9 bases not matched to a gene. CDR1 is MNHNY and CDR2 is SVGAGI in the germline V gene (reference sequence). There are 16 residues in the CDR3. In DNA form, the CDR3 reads TGTGCCAGCAGTCCCCAAGGCCAGGGGGCTAACTATGGCTACACCTTC. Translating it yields CASSPQGQGANYGYTF.

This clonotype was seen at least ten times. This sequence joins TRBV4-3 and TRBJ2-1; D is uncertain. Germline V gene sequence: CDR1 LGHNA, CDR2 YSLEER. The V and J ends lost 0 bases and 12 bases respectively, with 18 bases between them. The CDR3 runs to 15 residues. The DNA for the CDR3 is TGCGCCAGCAGCCAAGATCAGACTTCTGCAGCAGGGCAGTTCTTC. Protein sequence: CASSQDQTSAAGQFF.

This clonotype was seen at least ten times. DNA for the CDR3: TGTGCCAGCAGCCGAACTAGGGGCGGATACAATGAGCAGTTCTTC. Its protein is CASSRTRGGYNEQFF. The V and J genes are TRBV6-1 and TRBJ2-1, with D perhaps given as TRBD1 or TRBD2 (5 bases each). The CDR3 spans 15 residues. CDR1 MNHNS and CDR2 SASEGT come from the germline V gene. V dropped 6 bases and J dropped 4 bases, with 16 bases sitting between them.

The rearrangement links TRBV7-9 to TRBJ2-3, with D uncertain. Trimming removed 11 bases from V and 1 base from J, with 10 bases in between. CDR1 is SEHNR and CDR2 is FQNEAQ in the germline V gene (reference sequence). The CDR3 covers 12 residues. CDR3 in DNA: TGTGCCGGTGACCCAGGCACAGATACGCAGTATTTT. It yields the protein CAGDPGTDTQYF.